This is a list of T cell receptor beta chains from one sample in a study of blood T cell repertoires in COVID-19. Sequenced by immunoSEQ multiplex PCR; TCRdb stores in-frame clones only, minus some. The sample lists almost 250,000 clones; 86% were seen once. Sequenced input: peripheral blood. The receptors derive from a woman aged 55-69 years who had recovered from COVID-19. The CDR3 runs from the conserved cysteine through the conserved F or W. The order of the fields is clone size, D gene, J gene, V gene, CDR3 protein, CDR3 DNA. The D gene is left open where the match is weak. A clone size is listed for some rows: how often the clone was seen (once, few, many), or a class if it is expanded.

clone_size: NA
d_call: TRBD2
j_call: TRBJ2-5
v_call: TRBV5-4
cdr3_aa: CASRQGLAEETQYF
cdr3_nt: TGTGCCAGCAGGCAGGGACTAGCGGAAGAGACCCAGTACTTC

clone_size: NA
d_call: TRBD2
j_call: TRBJ2-1
v_call: TRBV9
cdr3_aa: CASSARTSPRNEQFF
cdr3_nt: TGTGCCAGCAGCGCTAGGACTAGCCCGCGCAATGAGCAGTTCTTC

clone_size: once
d_call: NA
j_call: TRBJ1-1
v_call: TRBV2
cdr3_aa: CASSRGQMNTEAFF
cdr3_nt: TGTGCCAGCAGCAGAGGACAGATGAACACTGAAGCTTTCTTT

clone_size: NA
d_call: NA
j_call: TRBJ1-6
v_call: TRBV2
cdr3_aa: CASSEGRFNSPLHF
cdr3_nt: TGTGCCAGCAGTGAAGGCCGGTTTAATTCACCCCTCCACTTT

clone_size: few
d_call: NA
j_call: TRBJ1-3
v_call: TRBV7-9
cdr3_aa: CASTLDSRSGNTIYF
cdr3_nt: TGTGCCAGCACCCTGGACAGCCGCTCTGGAAACACCATATATTTT

clone_size: NA
d_call: NA
j_call: TRBJ1-3
v_call: TRBV20-1
cdr3_aa: CSASLAGGNTIYF
cdr3_nt: TGCAGTGCTAGTCTAGCAGGTGGAAACACCATATATTTT

clone_size: NA
d_call: TRBD1
j_call: TRBJ1-4
v_call: TRBV18
cdr3_aa: CASSSGQGIKNEKLFF
cdr3_nt: TGTGCCAGCTCATCGGGACAGGGGATAAAGAATGAAAAACTGTTTTTT

clone_size: few
d_call: TRBD1
j_call: TRBJ2-1
v_call: TRBV19
cdr3_aa: CASSIGGTGGYNEQFF
cdr3_nt: TGTGCCAGTAGTATCGGGGGGACAGGGGGCTACAATGAGCAGTTCTTC

clone_size: few
d_call: NA
j_call: TRBJ2-7
v_call: TRBV5-1
cdr3_aa: CASSLGGPYEQYF
cdr3_nt: TGCGCCAGCAGCTTGGGGGGGCCCTACGAGCAGTACTTC

clone_size: once
d_call: NA
j_call: TRBJ1-2
v_call: TRBV21-1
cdr3_aa: CASSKDTGYGYTF
cdr3_nt: TGTGCCAGCAGCAAAGATACCGGCTATGGCTACACCTTC

clone_size: NA
d_call: TRBD1
j_call: TRBJ1-5
v_call: TRBV2
cdr3_aa: CASSSDRAGQPQHF
cdr3_nt: TGTGCCAGCAGTTCCGACAGGGCGGGTCAGCCCCAGCATTTT

clone_size: NA
d_call: TRBD1
j_call: TRBJ1-1
v_call: TRBV7-9
cdr3_aa: CASIIVGGDRGFGNTEAFF
cdr3_nt: TGTGCCAGCATCATTGTTGGTGGGGACAGGGGGTTTGGGAACACTGAAGCTTTCTTT

clone_size: NA
d_call: NA
j_call: TRBJ2-7
v_call: TRBV7-8
cdr3_aa: CASSLLGGTYEQYF
cdr3_nt: TGTGCCAGCAGCCTCCTCGGGGGTACGTACGAGCAGTACTTC

clone_size: NA
d_call: TRBD1
j_call: TRBJ1-2
v_call: TRBV6-5
cdr3_aa: CASGTGGRGYTF
cdr3_nt: TGTGCCAGCGGGACAGGGGGCAGGGGCTACACCTTC

clone_size: NA
d_call: NA
j_call: TRBJ2-7
v_call: TRBV28
cdr3_aa: CASSLLAFEQYF
cdr3_nt: TGTGCCAGCAGTTTATTGGCTTTCGAGCAGTACTTC

clone_size: NA
d_call: NA
j_call: TRBJ2-5
v_call: TRBV12-5
cdr3_aa: CASSPGYQETQYF
cdr3_nt: TGTGCTAGTAGTCCCGGGTACCAAGAGACCCAGTACTTC

clone_size: NA
d_call: NA
j_call: TRBJ1-5
v_call: TRBV7-9
cdr3_aa: CASSLGGMDQPQHF
cdr3_nt: TGTGCCAGCAGCTTAGGAGGGATGGATCAGCCCCAGCATTTT

clone_size: NA
d_call: NA
j_call: TRBJ1-4
v_call: TRBV7-9
cdr3_aa: CASSTDGGIEKLFF
cdr3_nt: TGTGCCAGCAGCACCGACGGGGGGATCGAAAAACTGTTTTTT

clone_size: once
d_call: NA
j_call: TRBJ2-7
v_call: TRBV7-9
cdr3_aa: CASSSITGRSYEQYF
cdr3_nt: TGTGCCAGCAGCTCCATCACAGGACGCTCCTACGAGCAGTACTTC

clone_size: NA
d_call: NA
j_call: TRBJ2-7
v_call: TRBV9
cdr3_aa: CASSVGDTIPYEQYF
cdr3_nt: TGTGCCAGCAGCGTAGGGGACACCATTCCCTACGAGCAGTACTTC

clone_size: NA
d_call: TRBD1
j_call: TRBJ1-2
v_call: TRBV29-1
cdr3_aa: CSVLVGQIYGYTF
cdr3_nt: TGCAGCGTTCTGGTGGGACAGATCTATGGCTACACCTTC

clone_size: NA
d_call: NA
j_call: TRBJ1-3
v_call: TRBV6-5
cdr3_aa: CASSYSAGRTGNTIYF
cdr3_nt: TGTGCCAGCAGTTACTCGGCAGGTAGAACTGGAAACACCATATATTTT

clone_size: NA
d_call: NA
j_call: TRBJ2-3
v_call: TRBV3-1/TRBV3-2
cdr3_aa: CASSQDSSGSTDTQYF
cdr3_nt: TGTGCCAGCAGCCAAGATTCAAGCGGGAGCACAGATACGCAGTATTTT

clone_size: many
d_call: NA
j_call: TRBJ1-4
v_call: TRBV2
cdr3_aa: CASRDNRDNEKLFF
cdr3_nt: TGTGCCAGCAGGGATAACAGAGATAATGAAAAACTGTTTTTT

clone_size: NA
d_call: NA
j_call: TRBJ1-6
v_call: TRBV7-2
cdr3_aa: CASSAHRVGGNSPLHF
cdr3_nt: TGTGCCAGCAGCGCGCACAGGGTAGGAGGCAATTCACCCCTCCACTTT

clone_size: NA
d_call: TRBD2
j_call: TRBJ2-7
v_call: TRBV11-3
cdr3_aa: CASSVAGGHEQYF
cdr3_nt: TGTGCCAGCAGCGTAGCGGGGGGCCACGAGCAGTACTTC

clone_size: NA
d_call: NA
j_call: TRBJ2-6
v_call: TRBV4-2
cdr3_aa: CASSQEAISRGTGANVLTF
cdr3_nt: TGTGCCAGCAGCCAAGAAGCGATTAGCCGGGGAACTGGGGCCAACGTCCTGACTTTC

clone_size: NA
d_call: TRBD1
j_call: TRBJ1-2
v_call: TRBV2
cdr3_aa: CASNPTGQGISYTF
cdr3_nt: TGTGCCAGCAACCCAACGGGACAGGGAATTAGCTACACCTTC

clone_size: NA
d_call: NA
j_call: TRBJ2-7
v_call: TRBV5-1
cdr3_aa: CASSLDRATYEQYF
cdr3_nt: TGCGCCAGCAGCTTGGACAGGGCAACCTACGAGCAGTACTTC

clone_size: NA
d_call: NA
j_call: TRBJ1-1
v_call: TRBV20-1
cdr3_aa: CSSVLNTEAFF
cdr3_nt: TGCAGTTCGGTCCTGAACACTGAAGCTTTCTTT

clone_size: NA
d_call: NA
j_call: TRBJ2-7
v_call: TRBV29-1
cdr3_aa: CSVVGQSRYLEQYF
cdr3_nt: TGCAGCGTTGTCGGACAAAGTAGGTATCTAGAGCAGTACTTC

clone_size: NA
d_call: NA
j_call: TRBJ1-2
v_call: TRBV7-9
cdr3_aa: CASSSSDRTPYTF
cdr3_nt: TGTGCCAGCAGCTCCAGTGACAGGACCCCCTACACCTTC

clone_size: NA
d_call: TRBD1
j_call: TRBJ1-6
v_call: TRBV7-3
cdr3_aa: CASSSRQGSPLHF
cdr3_nt: TGTGCCAGCAGCTCACGACAGGGTTCACCCCTCCACTTT

clone_size: NA
d_call: TRBD2
j_call: TRBJ2-1
v_call: TRBV7-3
cdr3_aa: CASSKSGGSYNEQFF
cdr3_nt: TGTGCCAGCAGCAAGAGCGGGGGCTCCTACAATGAGCAGTTCTTC

clone_size: NA
d_call: NA
j_call: TRBJ1-2
v_call: TRBV4-1
cdr3_aa: CASSPRPLDRNYGYTF
cdr3_nt: TGCGCCAGCAGCCCCCGCCCCCTCGACAGGAACTATGGCTACACCTTC

clone_size: NA
d_call: NA
j_call: TRBJ1-2
v_call: TRBV5-1
cdr3_aa: CASSRGTNYGYTF
cdr3_nt: TGCGCCAGCTCGCGGGGTACTAACTATGGCTACACCTTC

clone_size: once
d_call: TRBD1
j_call: TRBJ1-5
v_call: TRBV19
cdr3_aa: CASSPGQGARDNQPQHF
cdr3_nt: TGTGCCAGTAGTCCCGGACAGGGGGCGCGTGACAATCAGCCCCAGCATTTT

clone_size: NA
d_call: TRBD1
j_call: TRBJ2-5
v_call: TRBV24-1
cdr3_aa: CATSDWGQGALETQYF
cdr3_nt: TGTGCCACCAGTGATTGGGGACAGGGGGCTTTGGAGACCCAGTACTTC

clone_size: NA
d_call: NA
j_call: TRBJ2-5
v_call: TRBV7-9
cdr3_aa: CASTQGRPETQYF
cdr3_nt: TGTGCCAGCACCCAGGGTAGGCCAGAGACCCAGTACTTC

clone_size: NA
d_call: NA
j_call: TRBJ2-3
v_call: TRBV24-1
cdr3_aa: CATSDLEKRPDTQYF
cdr3_nt: TGTGCCACCAGTGATTTGGAGAAACGTCCAGATACGCAGTATTTT

clone_size: NA
d_call: NA
j_call: TRBJ1-2
v_call: TRBV3-1/TRBV3-2
cdr3_aa: CASRITTGGQDGYTF
cdr3_nt: TGTGCCAGCAGGATCACGACGGGGGGGCAGGATGGCTACACCTTC

clone_size: NA
d_call: NA
j_call: TRBJ1-2
v_call: TRBV28
cdr3_aa: CASSALQGYTF
cdr3_nt: TGTGCCAGCAGTGCCCTACAGGGCTACACCTTC

clone_size: NA
d_call: NA
j_call: TRBJ1-1
v_call: TRBV19
cdr3_aa: CASSLTLDTLNTEAFF
cdr3_nt: TGTGCCAGTAGTTTGACCCTGGACACATTGAACACTGAAGCTTTCTTT

clone_size: NA
d_call: NA
j_call: TRBJ2-7
v_call: TRBV6-5
cdr3_aa: CASRVEGASYEQYF
cdr3_nt: TGTGCCAGCAGGGTTGAAGGGGCCTCCTACGAGCAGTACTTC

clone_size: NA
d_call: TRBD2
j_call: TRBJ2-5
v_call: TRBV9
cdr3_aa: CASSVAGGGYQETQYF
cdr3_nt: TGTGCCAGCAGCGTAGCGGGCGGGGGGTACCAAGAGACCCAGTACTTC

clone_size: NA
d_call: NA
j_call: TRBJ1-2
v_call: TRBV14
cdr3_aa: CASSLGQRGYTF
cdr3_nt: TGTGCCAGCAGCCTCGGACAGCGTGGCTACACCTTC

clone_size: NA
d_call: TRBD1
j_call: TRBJ1-1
v_call: TRBV19
cdr3_aa: CASSPPPHSTGDTEAFF
cdr3_nt: TGTGCCAGTAGCCCACCCCCTCACTCGACAGGGGACACTGAAGCTTTCTTT

clone_size: NA
d_call: NA
j_call: TRBJ2-3
v_call: TRBV11-2
cdr3_aa: CASSLLAYTQYF
cdr3_nt: TGTGCCAGCAGCTTACTAGCCTATACGCAGTATTTT

clone_size: NA
d_call: NA
j_call: TRBJ1-6
v_call: TRBV7-6
cdr3_aa: CASSLLGTGGGSPLHF
cdr3_nt: TGTGCCAGCAGCTTATTAGGTACAGGCGGGGGTTCACCCCTCCACTTT

clone_size: NA
d_call: TRBD1
j_call: TRBJ2-2
v_call: TRBV10-3
cdr3_aa: CAISERPGTDTGELFF
cdr3_nt: TGTGCCATCAGTGAGCGCCCTGGGACAGACACCGGGGAGCTGTTTTTT

clone_size: NA
d_call: TRBD2
j_call: TRBJ2-7
v_call: TRBV4-1
cdr3_aa: CASSQEVGGGSRGWSYEQYF
cdr3_nt: TGCGCCAGCAGCCAAGAAGTCGGCGGGGGAAGTCGTGGGTGGTCCTACGAGCAGTACTTC

clone_size: few
d_call: TRBD2
j_call: TRBJ2-3
v_call: TRBV28
cdr3_aa: CASSPAGGQTSTDTQYF
cdr3_nt: TGTGCCAGCAGTCCCGCGGGGGGGCAGACTAGCACAGATACGCAGTATTTT

clone_size: NA
d_call: TRBD1
j_call: TRBJ2-5
v_call: TRBV19
cdr3_aa: CASSRQGAETQYF
cdr3_nt: TGTGCCAGTAGCCGACAGGGTGCAGAGACCCAGTACTTC

clone_size: NA
d_call: NA
j_call: TRBJ1-2
v_call: TRBV11-2
cdr3_aa: CASSSDPSGGYTF
cdr3_nt: TGTGCCAGCAGCTCCGATCCTTCGGGGGGCTACACCTTC